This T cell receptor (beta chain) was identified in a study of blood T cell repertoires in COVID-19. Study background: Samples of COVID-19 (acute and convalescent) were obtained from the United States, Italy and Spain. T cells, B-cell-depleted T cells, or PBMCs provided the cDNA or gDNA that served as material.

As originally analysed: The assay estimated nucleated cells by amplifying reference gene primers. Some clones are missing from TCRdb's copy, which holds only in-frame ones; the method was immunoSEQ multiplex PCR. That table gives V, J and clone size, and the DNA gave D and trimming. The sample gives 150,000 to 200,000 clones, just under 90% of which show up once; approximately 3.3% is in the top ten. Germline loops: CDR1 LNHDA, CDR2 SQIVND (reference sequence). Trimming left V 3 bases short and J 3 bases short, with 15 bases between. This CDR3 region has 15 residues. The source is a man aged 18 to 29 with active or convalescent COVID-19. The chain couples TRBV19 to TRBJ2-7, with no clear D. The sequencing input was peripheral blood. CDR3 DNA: TGTGCCAGTAGTATGATTCAGGTATCAGTCTACGAGCAGTACTTC. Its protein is CASSMIQVSVYEQYF. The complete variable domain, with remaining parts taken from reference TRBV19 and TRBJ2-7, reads DGGITQSPKYLFRKEGQNVTLSCEQNLNHDAMYWYRQDPGQGLRLIYYSQIVNDFQKGDIAEGYSVSREKKESFPLTVTSAQKNPTAFYLCASSMIQVSVYEQYFGPGTRLTVT.